This record covers a single TCR beta chain. Its cognate antigen is unknown. Per the germline V gene, CDR1 is DFQATT and CDR2 is SNEGSKA (reference sequence). The CDR3 contains 16 residues. Trimming took off 5 bases at V and 2 bases at J, with 16 bases between the two ends. Time point specified: sample taken at primary tumor resection. No cells were sorted before sequencing. The whole RNA sequenced was extracted from tumor, nontumor lung or frozen PBMC. The entry originates in a study of spatial heterogeneity in lung cancer. Study findings and constraints: Circulating ubiquitous expanded tumor TCRs were observed more frequently at resection than at follow-up.

TCRdb re-called the 5' RACE reads with MiXCR, one entry per CDR3 protein. The sample has over 90,000 distinct CDR3 sequences, roughly 10% seen once; the top ten hold less than 9%. The sequenced sample was PBMCs, obtained at surgery. The genes are TRBV20-1 and TRBJ2-6, with D possibly matching TRBD1 (6 bases). This clonotype was obtained from a male donor with early-stage non-small cell lung cancer. CDR3 region: CSALGQPLTGANVLTF. The CDR3 DNA is TGCAGTGCTTTAGGACAGCCGTTGACTGGGGCCAACGTCCTGACTTTC.